The 25 T cell receptor beta chains below all came from one sample that was sequenced in a study of CD8+ T cells in alopecia areata. TCR sequencing used cDNA made by reverse transcription of extracted RNA. Sequencing was performed with immunoSEQ multiplex PCR; in TCRdb, only in-frame clones are kept and a portion is missing. Found here are about 210,000 clones, 50% to 75% of them singletons; the top ten hold about 4%. Treatment meaning: oral pan-JAK inhibitor, 5-10 mg twice daily. The material sequenced was CD4+ T cells sorted from blood, taken at week 4, from a patient treated with tofacitinib. The source is a human donor with alopecia areata.

V usage is TRBV2 and J usage is TRBJ2-7, with D possibly matching TRBD1 (6 bases). In germline, CDR1 is SNHLY, CDR2 FYNNEI. The CDR3 sequence is 15 residues long. Trimming removed 3 bases at V and 1 base at J, with 13 bases between. CDR3 in amino acids: CASSEGRGGSYEQYF. CDR3 nucleotides: TGTGCCAGCAGTGAGGGCAGGGGCGGTTCCTACGAGCAGTACTTC.

To note about this clone: At one end the junction does not follow the germline gene, possibly because of a read error. The chain couples TRBV6-5 to TRBJ2-7, with 7 bases aligning to TRBD1. Per germline, CDR1 MNHEY and CDR2 SVGAGI. CDR3 size: 12 residues. CDR3 DNA: TGTGCCAGCAGGCAACTTACCGGGACAGTAAGCTTC. Amino acid sequence: CASRQLTGTVSF.

This CDR3 reads CASSWTSGGVYNEQFF. The CDR3 DNA reads TGCGCCAGCAGCTGGACTAGCGGGGGGGTTTACAATGAGCAGTTCTTC. V usage is TRBV10-2 and J usage is TRBJ2-1, with 15 bases aligning to TRBD2. CDR1 and CDR2 from the germline V gene are WSHSY and SAAADI. CDR3 length equals 16 residues. Trimming at V came to 6 bases and at J to 4 bases, leaving 4 bases not matched to a gene.

The rearrangement joins TRBV30 to TRBJ2-3; no clear D gene. Germline assignment: CDR1 GTSNPN and CDR2 SVGIG (reference sequence). V lost 0 bases and J lost 6, with 7 bases in between. The CDR3 is made up of 12 amino acids. The CDR3 is CAWSVGSDTQYF. The CDR3 DNA reads as TGTGCCTGGAGTGTAGGTAGTGATACGCAGTATTTT.

CDR3 sequence (DNA): TGCGCCAGCAGCTGGTCGGCGGACACTGAAGCTTTCTTT. Translating gives CASSWSADTEAFF. This chain links TRBV5-1 with TRBJ1-1; D ambiguous. V gave up 3 bases and J gave up 3 bases, with 9 bases separating them. The CDR3 is 13 residues long. Germline V lookup: CDR1 SGHRS, CDR2 YFSETQ. Drawing the rest from reference TRBV5-1 and TRBJ1-1, the complete variable domain is KAGVTQTPRYLIKTRGQQVTLSCSPISGHRSVSWYQQTPGQGLQFLFEYFSETQRNKGNFPGRFSGRQFSNSRSEMNVSTLELGDSALYLCASSWSADTEAFFGQGTRLTVV.

V gene TRBV5-4 combines with J gene TRBJ2-5; 9 bases match TRBD1. Trimming cost V 4 bases and J 5 bases; bases outside gene matches: 6. This CDR3 comprises 14 residues. From germline, CDR1 is SGHNT and CDR2 YYREEE (reference sequence). CDR3 in amino acids: CASSGGQGRETQYF. The CDR3 region has the DNA TGTGCCAGCAGCGGGGGACAGGGACGCGAGACCCAGTACTTC. The complete variable domain, with remaining parts taken from reference TRBV5-4 and TRBJ2-5, reads ETGVTQSPTHLIKTRGQQVTLRCSSQSGHNTVSWYQQALGQGPQFIFQYYREEENGRGNFPPRFSGLQFPNYSSELNVNALELDDSALYLCASSGGQGRETQYFGPGTRLLVL.

The J gene is TRBJ1-2, the V gene TRBV19; 7 bases are a match to TRBD1. Looked up from germline, CDR1 is LNHDA and CDR2 is SQIVND (reference sequence). This CDR3 has 15 amino acids. V lost 6 bases to trimming and J lost 3 bases; unmatched junction nucleotides: 10. The CDR3 protein is CASRERDSRYYGYTF. CDR3 sequence (DNA): TGTGCCAGTAGGGAACGGGACAGCCGTTACTATGGCTACACCTTC.

The genes are TRBV4-1 and TRBJ1-5, with 9 bases lining up with TRBD1. Germline loops: CDR1 MGHRA, CDR2 YSYEKL. The CDR3 runs to 16 residues. V shed 3 bases and J 4 bases; nucleotides not matched to a gene: 7. The CDR3 sequence is CASSHAGQGRNQPQHF. In DNA, the CDR3 is TGCGCCAGCAGCCACGCGGGACAGGGAAGGAATCAGCCCCAGCATTTT.

The chain couples TRBV7-9 to TRBJ1-2, with 9 bases matching TRBD1. The CDR3 totals 14 residues. The germline CDR1 and CDR2 sequences are SEHNR and FQNEAQ (reference sequence). The V and J ends lost 5 bases and 6 bases, in that order; junction bases with no gene match: 7. This chain's CDR3 is CASSPGQGTNGYTF. CDR3 nucleotide sequence: TGTGCCAGCAGCCCCGGACAGGGGACGAATGGCTACACCTTC.

This chain connects TRBV5-4 to TRBJ1-2; TRBD1 agrees at 8 bases. The CDR3 runs 13 residues. The V gene end was trimmed by 3 bases and the J gene end by 9 bases; junction bases not matched to a gene: 7. The V gene's germline CDR1 is SGHNT and CDR2 YYREEE (reference sequence). The CDR3 DNA reads as TGTGCCAGCAGCTCCACAGGGGGTATAAGCTACACCTTC. This encodes CASSSTGGISYTF.

This chain joins TRBV7-2 and TRBJ2-1, with D uncertain. Between the trimmed V and J ends, which lost 0 bases and 5 bases, there was a span of 14 bases. CDR1 SGHTA and CDR2 FQGNSA come from the germline V gene. This CDR3 comprises 16 residues. Here the CDR3 reads CASSLAPVQGNNEQFF. The CDR3 DNA follows: TGTGCCAGCAGCTTAGCGCCGGTACAAGGAAACAATGAGCAGTTCTTC. Full variable domain (missing parts from reference TRBV7-2 and TRBJ2-1): GAGVSQSPSNKVTEKGKDVELRCDPISGHTALYWYRQSLGQGLEFLIYFQGNSAPDKSGLPSDRFSAERTGGSVSTLTIQRTQQEDSAVYLCASSLAPVQGNNEQFFGPGTRLTVL.

This chain joins TRBV30 and TRBJ1-2, with 7 bases fitting TRBD1. This CDR3 spans 13 amino acids. V was pared by 8 bases and J by 3 bases, with 9 bases of the junction left unmatched. CDR1 is GTSNPN and CDR2 is SVGIG in the germline V gene (reference sequence). The DNA for the CDR3 is TGTGCCAGACGACAGGGTCTAGACTATGGCTACACCTTC. Its translation is CARRQGLDYGYTF. The full variable domain, in which reference TRBV30 and TRBJ1-2 provide the parts outside the CDR3, is SQTIHQWPATLVQPVGSPLSLECTVEGTSNPNLYWYRQAAGRGLQLLFYSVGIGQISSEVPQNLSASRPQDRQFILSSKKLLLSDSGFYLCARRQGLDYGYTFGSGTRLTVV.

As to this clone: The sample carries other DNA sequences with the same CDR3. This chain uses TRBV20-1 with TRBJ2-5, with D uncertain. The CDR3 has 10 residues. V lost 3 bases and J lost 4, with 3 bases in between. In germline, CDR1 is DFQATT, CDR2 SNEGSKA (reference sequence). The CDR3 DNA reads as TGCAGTGCTAGGCGAGAGACCCAGTACTTC. It translates to CSARRETQYF.

This chain links TRBV4-3 with TRBJ2-7; 13 bases map to TRBD2. From germline, CDR1 is LGHNA and CDR2 YSLEER. J gave up 3 bases and V 3 bases, and 2 bases lay outside the gene matches. The CDR3 extends over 15 amino acids. For the CDR3, the DNA is TGCGCCAGCAGCCAGGGACTAGCGGGGTTCTACGAGCAGTACTTC. Its translation: CASSQGLAGFYEQYF.

The gene calls are TRBV30 and TRBJ1-5, with D perhaps matching TRBD1 (6 bases). CDR1 GTSNPN and CDR2 SVGIG come from the germline V gene (reference sequence). CDR3 size: 13 residues. V was shortened by 4 bases and J by 7 bases, with 14 bases between the two germline ends. CDR3 protein: CAWNPGAGQPQHF. In DNA form, the CDR3 reads TGTGCCTGGAACCCAGGGGCAGGCCAGCCCCAGCATTTT.

The chain joins TRBV6-5 to TRBJ2-1, with a weak D call TRBD1 (6 bases). CDR1 and CDR2 from the germline V gene are MNHEY and SVGAGI. This CDR3 is built from 14 residues. Trimming left V 11 bases short and J 2 bases short, with 16 bases between. The CDR3 reads CACRGAGAYNEQFF. The CDR3 bases are TGTGCCTGCCGAGGGGCAGGGGCCTACAATGAGCAGTTCTTC.

The V gene is TRBV5-1, the J gene TRBJ1-1; D unresolved. Trimming took off 0 bases at V and 3 bases at J, with 9 bases between the two ends. From germline, CDR1 is SGHRS and CDR2 YFSETQ. This CDR3 has 14 residues. The CDR3 protein is CASSLEGFDTEAFF. CDR3 DNA: TGCGCCAGCAGCTTGGAAGGGTTCGACACTGAAGCTTTCTTT.

The chain recombines TRBV30 with TRBJ1-2; 7 nucleotides align to TRBD1. V lost 0 bases to trimming and J lost 8 bases; unmatched junction nucleotides: 12. CDR1 GTSNPN and CDR2 SVGIG come from the germline V gene (reference sequence). This CDR3 has 15 residues. The CDR3 DNA is TGTGCCTGGAGTGTAGGGAACCCAGGGGACAGCGGCTACACCTTC. It is translated as CAWSVGNPGDSGYTF.

V gene TRBV30 combines with J gene TRBJ2-1; 8 nucleotides agree with TRBD2. The V gene end was trimmed by 0 bases and the J gene end by 6 bases; junction bases not matched to a gene: 1. Germline V gene data show CDR1 as GTSNPN and CDR2 as SVGIG (reference sequence). The CDR3 covers 13 residues. The CDR3 reads CAWSVREGNEQFF. CDR3 DNA: TGTGCCTGGAGTGTACGGGAGGGCAATGAGCAGTTCTTC.

The chain couples TRBV14 to TRBJ1-1, with 8 bases lining up with TRBD1. Germline lookup yields CDR1 SGHDN and CDR2 FVKESK. Losses at the gene ends were 0 bases for V and 5 bases for J; bases not matched to a gene: 14. The CDR3 extends over 18 amino acids. In DNA form, the CDR3 reads TGTGCCAGCAGCCAAGATAGGGCTCGGACAGGGAAATGGACTGAAGCTTTCTTT. Protein sequence: CASSQDRARTGKWTEAFF. Full variable domain (missing parts from reference TRBV14 and TRBJ1-1): EAGVTQFPSHSVIEKGQTVTLRCDPISGHDNLYWYRRVMGKEIKFLLHFVKESKQDESGMPNNRFLAERTGGTYSTLKVQPAELEDSGVYFCASSQDRARTGKWTEAFFGQGTRLTVV.

The gene calls are TRBV20-1 and TRBJ1-4; D unresolved. The germline V gene has CDR1 DFQATT and CDR2 SNEGSKA (reference sequence). Trimming removed 7 bases from V and 7 bases from J, with 10 bases in between. The length of the CDR3 is 11 residues. DNA of the CDR3: TGCAGTGTGCGGATCTCTGAAAAACTGTTTTTT. Its translation is CSVRISEKLFF.

J is TRBJ2-7 and V is TRBV5-1; 9 bases are a match to TRBD2. This CDR3 has 15 amino acids. The V segment lost 3 bases and the J segment 3 bases; nucleotides outside the gene matches: 7. Germline CDR1 SGHRS, CDR2 YFSETQ. CDR3 in amino acids: CASSSARGGLYEQYF. CDR3 DNA sequence: TGCGCCAGCAGCTCTGCGCGGGGGGGCCTCTACGAGCAGTACTTC. Complete variable domain (other parts from reference TRBV5-1 and TRBJ2-7): KAGVTQTPRYLIKTRGQQVTLSCSPISGHRSVSWYQQTPGQGLQFLFEYFSETQRNKGNFPGRFSGRQFSNSRSEMNVSTLELGDSALYLCASSSARGGLYEQYFGPGTRLTVT.

In its sample, this clone was seen a few times. The chain links TRBV2 to TRBJ1-1; D might be TRBD1 (5 bases). CDR1 SNHLY and CDR2 FYNNEI come from the germline V gene. The CDR3 consists of 14 residues. The V end was cut by 7 bases, the J end by 4 bases, with 16 bases between. CDR3 in amino acids: CASKGTYLSTEAFF. The DNA for the CDR3 is TGTGCCAGCAAAGGGACTTATTTAAGCACTGAAGCTTTCTTT.

This chain uses TRBV7-2 with TRBJ2-5; D is uncertain. V shed 2 bases and J shed 2 bases, with 12 bases lying between them. The germline gives CDR1 SGHTA, CDR2 FQGNSA. This CDR3 comprises 15 residues. The CDR3 DNA reads as TGTGCCAGCAGCTTAAGGGCCTCAAATCAAGAGACCCAGTACTTC. Its protein product is CASSLRASNQETQYF. The full variable domain, with the rest looked up from reference TRBV7-2 and TRBJ2-5, is GAGVSQSPSNKVTEKGKDVELRCDPISGHTALYWYRQSLGQGLEFLIYFQGNSAPDKSGLPSDRFSAERTGGSVSTLTIQRTQQEDSAVYLCASSLRASNQETQYFGPGTRLLVL.

V gene TRBV9 combines with J gene TRBJ1-1, with no clear D. Germline V CDR1 and CDR2: SGDLS, YYNGEE. This CDR3 is built from 15 residues. Trimming took 2 bases from V and 0 from J, leaving 11 bases between them. The CDR3 DNA follows: TGTGCCAGCAGCGTGGACGCGGGGTTGAACACTGAAGCTTTCTTT. Residues: CASSVDAGLNTEAFF. Full variable domain (outside the CDR3, taken from reference TRBV9 and TRBJ1-1): DSGVTQTPKHLITATGQRVTLRCSPRSGDLSVYWYQQSLDQGLQFLIQYYNGEERAKGNILERFSAQQFPDLHSELNLSSLELGDSALYFCASSVDAGLNTEAFFGQGTRLTVV.